Reported below is one TCR beta chain. The antigen is not known. This sample was taken from a study of T cells after yellow fever vaccination. The ends were cut back, 1 base at V and 11 bases at J, with 15 bases in the middle. The CDR3 length is 14 residues. MiXCR, applied by TCRdb to the 5' RACE reads, yields one record per CDR3 protein. The sample lists under 90,000 distinct CDR3 sequences; approximately 7% were seen once. Study-level points and caveats: Few clonotypes appeared in both CD4 and CD8 compartments. Most clones from primary vaccination resurfaced after the booster (96% CD4, 88% CD8).

The receptor was derived from a young man who received the YFV17D yellow fever vaccine. The gene calls are TRBV12-3 or TRBV12-4 and TRBJ1-5, with D hard to call. Material: CD8+ T cells sorted from PBMCs, obtained about 49 days after the first yellow fever vaccination. The CDR3 DNA sequence: TGTGCCAGCAGTTTAGGGACGACTTTCTCAGCCCAGCATTTT. Protein sequence: CASSLGTTFSAQHF.